A single sample is the source of the 2 T cell receptor beta chains below, sequenced in a study of T cells in Graves' hyperthyroidism and ophthalmopathy. TCR beta CDR3 regions were amplified from RNA. TCR CDR3 regions were first amplified by RT-PCR with HTBI primers. MiXCR, applied by TCRdb to the multiplex PCR reads, yields one record per CDR3 protein. The sample holds a few hundred thousand distinct CDR3 sequences, 15% to 20% seen once. The sequenced sample was blood. These receptors originate from a woman aged 18-29 years with Graves' ophthalmopathy.

The rearrangement joins TRBV5-8 to TRBJ1-2, with a weak D call TRBD1 (5 bases). The CDR3 spans 18 residues. CDR1 and CDR2 from the germline V gene are SGHTS and YDEGEE. The V and J ends lost 0 bases and 7 bases respectively, with 25 bases between them. CDR3 sequence: CASSLDGGQGTFGCGYTF. DNA of the CDR3: TGTGCCAGCAGCTTGGATGGGGGTCAGGGAACCTTTGGGTGTGGCTACACCTTC.

This clonotype was seen ten or more times. The chain uses TRBV6-2 or TRBV6-3 and TRBJ1-1; perhaps TRBD1 as D (5 bases). Germline CDR1 is MNHEY and CDR2 is SVGEGT. V shed 6 bases and J shed 7 bases, with 18 bases lying between them. The CDR3 spans 14 residues. The CDR3 is CASSLVPFGGEAFF. CDR3 bases: TGTGCCAGCAGCCTTGTCCCTTTCGGGGGTGAAGCTTTCTTT.